This passage covers 16 T cell receptor beta chains from one sample sequenced in a study of immune evolution from preneoplasia to lung adenocarcinoma. Method: immunoSEQ multiplex PCR; TCRdb's copy keeps in-frame clones and lacks some. Among approximately 6,500 clones listed, roughly 85% were seen once. Sequenced material: FFPE minimally invasive lung adenocarcinoma tissue. These receptors all come from a person aged 50 to 70 with lung adenocarcinoma.

In its sample, this clone was seen once. The V gene is TRBV10-3, the J gene TRBJ2-3; TRBD2 is a possible D gene (5 bases). Germline-derived CDR1 and CDR2 are ENHRY and SYGVKD. Trimming removed 7 bases from V and 8 bases from J, with 19 bases in between. This CDR3 comprises 14 residues. The CDR3 spells CAITRSAGIGTQYF. CDR3 DNA: TGTGCCATCACTCGTAGCGCTGGAATCGGTACGCAGTATTTT.

As DNA, the CDR3 is TGTGCCAGCATCCGCCCAGGGCCCAATCAGCCCCAGCATTTT. Translating it yields CASIRPGPNQPQHF. The chain joins TRBV6-1 to TRBJ1-5; D might be TRBD1 (5 bases). Trimming cost V 7 bases and J 3 bases, with 13 bases left between them. Germline lookup yields CDR1 MNHNS and CDR2 SASEGT. This CDR3 comprises 14 residues.

This chain links TRBV11-2 with TRBJ2-5; 12 nucleotides agree with TRBD2. Looked up from germline, CDR1 is SGHAT and CDR2 is FQNNGV. V gave up 5 bases and J gave up 4 bases; unmatched junction bases: 8. The CDR3 sequence is 16 residues long. The CDR3 spells CASSPTVLAGGETQYF. The CDR3 DNA is TGTGCCAGCAGCCCAACTGTACTAGCGGGAGGAGAGACCCAGTACTTC.

The chain joins TRBV9 to TRBJ2-3; 12 nucleotides match TRBD2. The CDR3 is 17 residues long. V lost 1 base, J lost 3 bases, and 6 bases stayed unmatched. The V gene's germline CDR1 is SGDLS and CDR2 YYNGEE. The CDR3 DNA sequence: TGTGCCAGCAGCGTACCCCTAGCGGGGGGGCCGACAGATACGCAGTATTTT. It specifies CASSVPLAGGPTDTQYF.

CDR3 residues: CASRGKLLVDYNEQFF. The CDR3 DNA follows: TGTGCCAGCAGGGGGAAACTGTTGGTGGACTACAATGAGCAGTTCTTC. The chain has TRBV2 and TRBJ2-1; D unresolved. This CDR3 comprises 16 residues. With 6 bases removed from V and 3 bases from J, the gap between germline ends came to 18 bases. Per the germline V gene, CDR1 is SNHLY and CDR2 is FYNNEI.

V is TRBV29-1 and J is TRBJ2-7; 10 nucleotides match TRBD1. CDR1 and CDR2 from the germline V gene are SQVTM and ANQGSEA. Germline trimming cut 0 bases from V and 10 bases from J; bases unmatched to any gene: 18. The length of the CDR3 is 17 residues. CDR3 amino acids: CSVEDPRQGASSLGQYF. In DNA, the CDR3 is TGCAGCGTTGAAGATCCTCGACAGGGGGCTTCATCCTTGGGACAGTACTTC.

V usage is TRBV28 and J usage is TRBJ2-1, with 7 nucleotides matching TRBD2. V dropped 2 bases and J dropped 9; count of bases not matched to a gene: 16. Looked up from germline, CDR1 is MDHEN and CDR2 is SYDVKM. CDR3 size: 17 residues. The CDR3, as DNA: TGTGCCAGCAGTTTACTCGGGATAGCGGGCCTAGATGGTGAGCAGTTCTTC. This gives the protein CASSLLGIAGLDGEQFF.

This chain links TRBV2 with TRBJ1-3; D is undetermined. V lost 4 bases, J lost 3 bases, and 16 bases lay in between. This CDR3 has 16 amino acids. Germline CDR1 is SNHLY and CDR2 is FYNNEI. CDR3 region: CASSVIGVEDGNTIYF. DNA of the CDR3: TGTGCCAGCAGTGTTATCGGCGTAGAGGATGGAAACACCATATATTTT.

This sequence joins TRBV28 and TRBJ2-1; TRBD1 agrees at 10 bases. J gave up 5 bases and V 6 bases, and 4 bases lay outside the gene matches. CDR3 size: 14 residues. In germline, CDR1 is MDHEN, CDR2 SYDVKM. CDR3 sequence: CASRTGGRDNEQFF. As DNA, the CDR3 is TGTGCCAGCAGGACAGGGGGCCGGGACAATGAGCAGTTCTTC. Full variable domain (remainder filled in from reference TRBV28 and TRBJ2-1): DVKVTQSSRYLVKRTGEKVFLECVQDMDHENMFWYRQDPGLGLRLIYFSYDVKMKEKGDIPEGYSVSREKKERFSLILESASTNQTSMYLCASRTGGRDNEQFFGPGTRLTVL.

About this clone: Other DNA variants within this sample encode the same CDR3. J is TRBJ1-1 and V is TRBV7-6, with unresolved D. The CDR3 has 14 amino acids. The germline CDR1 and CDR2 sequences are SGHVS and FNYEAQ. V dropped 0 bases and J dropped 5 bases, with 10 bases sitting between them. The CDR3 region is CASSLAGVNTEAFF. DNA of the CDR3: TGTGCCAGCAGCTTAGCTGGGGTTAATACTGAAGCTTTCTTT.

This clone was seen only once. V usage is TRBV7-2 and J usage is TRBJ1-3, with D hard to call. The V gene lost 4 bases and the J gene lost 0 bases, with 10 bases spanning the gap. Germline CDR1 SGHTA, CDR2 FQGNSA. This CDR3 has 15 residues. CDR3 residues: CASSSYSSSGNTIYF. CDR3 in DNA: TGTGCCAGCAGCTCCTACAGCAGCTCTGGAAACACCATATATTTT. Based on the CDR3 plus reference TRBV7-2 and TRBJ1-3, the full variable domain is GAGVSQSPSNKVTEKGKDVELRCDPISGHTALYWYRQSLGQGLEFLIYFQGNSAPDKSGLPSDRFSAERTGGSVSTLTIQRTQQEDSAVYLCASSSYSSSGNTIYFGEGSWLTVV.

The chain combines TRBV11-2 with TRBJ2-7; 9 bases are a match to TRBD1. J lost 5 bases, V lost 6 bases, and 5 bases had no gene match. Germline-derived CDR1 and CDR2 are SGHAT and FQNNGV. The CDR3 has 13 residues. CDR3 sequence (DNA): TGTGCCAGCAGGGGGACAGGGAGGGACGAGCAGTACTTC. Residues: CASRGTGRDEQYF.

The CDR3 DNA is TGTGCCAGCAGCTTAGGGACAGTTGGCTACACCTTC. Translated: CASSLGTVGYTF. The V call is TRBV7-2, the J call TRBJ1-2; maybe TRBD1 (6 bases). V lost 1 base and J 7 bases, leaving 7 bases between the germline ends. CDR1 and CDR2 from the germline V gene are SGHTA and FQGNSA. This CDR3 spans 12 amino acids.

V is TRBV19 and J is TRBJ2-5; 11 bases match TRBD2. V shed 1 base and J 4 bases; nucleotides not matched to a gene: 2. Germline CDR1 and CDR2: LNHDA and SQIVND (reference sequence). The CDR3 contains 15 residues. Here the CDR3 reads CASSIAGTSGETQYF. As DNA, the CDR3 is TGTGCCAGTAGTATAGCTGGGACTAGCGGAGAGACCCAGTACTTC.

The V and J genes are TRBV2 and TRBJ1-4; 7 nucleotides line up with TRBD1. Germline CDR1 is SNHLY and CDR2 is FYNNEI. The CDR3 is 14 residues long. Trimming cost V 4 bases and J 8 bases; bases outside gene matches: 7. CDR3: CASSGLGTDEKLFF. Here the CDR3 DNA reads TGTGCCAGCAGTGGCCTCGGGACAGACGAAAAACTGTTTTTT. The variable domain in full, with the rest retrieved from reference TRBV2 and TRBJ1-4, is EPEVTQTPSHQVTQMGQEVILRCVPISNHLYFYWYRQILGQKVEFLVSFYNNEISEKSEIFDDQFSVERPDGSNFTLKIRSTKLEDSAMYFCASSGLGTDEKLFFGSGTQLSVL.

A note on this clone: Other DNA sequences in this specimen translate into the identical CDR3. CDR3 amino acids: CASSYSGGTEAFF. The CDR3 DNA follows: TGTGCCAGCAGTTATTCAGGGGGCACTGAAGCTTTCTTT. The chain is built from TRBV6-5 and TRBJ1-1; 7 nucleotides agree with TRBD1. The ends lost 3 bases at V and 4 bases at J; junction bases unmatched: 2. CDR3 length: 13 residues. The germline V gene has CDR1 MNHEY and CDR2 SVGAGI.